What follows is one T cell receptor beta chain and its context. A read error is possible here, since a much larger clone lies one base away. The cDNA came from 5'RACE, which used 10-nucleotide random UMIs. TCRdb analysed the 5' RACE reads with MiXCR anew, one entry per CDR3 protein. The table records roughly 74,000 distinct CDR3 sequences, around 5.5% of them present only once. This entry belongs to a study of neurological immune-mediated disorders. This receptor was taken from a man between 18 and 29 years old with multiple sclerosis. Sequencing was carried out using PBMCs.

The CDR3 loop is CSASVPGKGLNEQFF. In DNA form, the CDR3 reads TGCAGTGCTAGCGTCCCGGGAAAGGGGTTGAATGAGCAGTTCTTC. This rearrangement joins TRBV20-1 to TRBJ2-1, with D perhaps matching TRBD1 or TRBD2 (5 bases each). Trimming took off 3 bases at V and 7 bases at J, with 19 bases between the two ends. In germline, CDR1 is DFQATT, CDR2 SNEGSKA (reference sequence). This CDR3 spans 15 amino acids.